The 18 T cell receptor beta chains in this list originate from one sample, sequenced in a study of blood T cell repertoires in COVID-19. The repertoire was sequenced with immunoSEQ multiplex PCR; TCRdb's copy has only in-frame clones and lacks some. Among approximately 250,000 clones listed, roughly 81% were seen once. The sequencing sample was made of peripheral blood. The origin of the receptors is a man in his fifties with acute or convalescent COVID-19.

This chain joins TRBV11-3 and TRBJ1-1; a weak D match, TRBD1 (6 bases). CDR1 and CDR2 from the germline V gene are SGHNT and YENEEA. V gave up 6 bases and J gave up 4 bases, with 21 bases separating them. This CDR3 is built from 16 residues. The CDR3 sequence is CASSLETWGLATEAFF. The CDR3 DNA follows: TGTGCCAGCAGTCTCGAAACGTGGGGGCTGGCCACTGAAGCTTTCTTT.

The chain links TRBV5-1 to TRBJ1-4; perhaps TRBD1 as D (6 bases). Germline V CDR1 and CDR2: SGHRS, YFSETQ. V was cut by 1 base and J by 4 bases, with 8 bases left in between. CDR3 size: 14 residues. CDR3 sequence: CASSLRTDNEKLFF. CDR3 in DNA: TGCGCCAGCAGCTTGCGGACAGATAATGAAAAACTGTTTTTT. The complete variable domain, with remaining parts taken from reference TRBV5-1 and TRBJ1-4, reads KAGVTQTPRYLIKTRGQQVTLSCSPISGHRSVSWYQQTPGQGLQFLFEYFSETQRNKGNFPGRFSGRQFSNSRSEMNVSTLELGDSALYLCASSLRTDNEKLFFGSGTQLSVL.

The chain recombines TRBV6-6 with TRBJ2-1, with 8 positions matching TRBD2. There are 14 residues in the CDR3. Germline CDR1 MNHNY, CDR2 SVGAGI (reference sequence). V was clipped by 8 bases and J by 6 bases; unmatched bases: 9. In DNA, the CDR3 is TGTGCCAGCCTTCCCGGGGGGGCAAGCAATGAGCAGTTCTTC. Residues: CASLPGGASNEQFF.

The V and J genes are TRBV11-2 and TRBJ2-7, with 8 bases lining up with TRBD1. The V segment lost 7 bases and the J segment 2 bases; nucleotides outside the gene matches: 10. The CDR3 runs to 15 residues. Germline V lookup: CDR1 SGHAT, CDR2 FQNNGV. CDR3 coding DNA: TGTGCCAGCACCGCAGGGGGCGGTTTCCCCTACGAGCAGTACTTC. Translating gives CASTAGGGFPYEQYF.

V gene TRBV11-1 combines with J gene TRBJ2-7, with 9 bases identical to TRBD1. The germline gives CDR1 SGHAT, CDR2 FQDESV (reference sequence). V shed 5 bases, J shed 6 bases, and the junction held 5 bases outside the gene matches. The CDR3 extends over 13 amino acids. The CDR3 nucleotides are TGTGCCAGCAGCCCGGACAGGGGAGGCGAGCAGTACTTC. It codes for CASSPDRGGEQYF.

J is TRBJ1-6 and V is TRBV19, with D possibly matching TRBD1 (6 bases). Germline V lookup: CDR1 LNHDA, CDR2 SQIVND (reference sequence). The CDR3 has 14 residues. V gave up 6 bases and J gave up 3 bases, with 9 bases separating them. The CDR3 DNA reads as TGTGCCAGTAGGGGACAAGGCTATAATTCACCCCTCCACTTT. Translating it yields CASRGQGYNSPLHF.

The CDR3 loop is CACGDTYGYTF. CDR3 in DNA: TGTGCCTGTGGGGACACCTATGGCTACACCTTC. The genes are TRBV30 and TRBJ1-2, with D possibly TRBD1 on 6 matching bases. This CDR3 spans 11 amino acids. Germline CDR1 and CDR2: GTSNPN and SVGIG (reference sequence). V dropped 6 bases and J dropped 4 bases, with 9 bases sitting between them.

This clone was observed a few times. The chain carries TRBV4-1 and TRBJ2-1, with D possibly matching TRBD1 (5 bases). The CDR3 consists of 15 residues. Looked up from germline, CDR1 is MGHRA and CDR2 is YSYEKL. Trimming stripped 0 bases from V and 4 bases from J, with 10 bases between. The CDR3 DNA reads as TGCGCCAGCAGCCAAGATTGGGCAGGGTACAATGAGCAGTTCTTC. Translation gives CASSQDWAGYNEQFF.

CDR3 protein: CAISETRHGGSSREQFF. Here the CDR3 DNA reads TGTGCCATCAGTGAGACGAGGCATGGGGGCTCATCCCGTGAGCAGTTCTTC. The chain links TRBV10-3 to TRBJ2-1; possible D gene TRBD1, 6 bases. With 2 bases removed from V and 9 bases from J, the gap between germline ends came to 23 bases. Germline CDR1 ENHRY, CDR2 SYGVKD. The CDR3 is 17 amino acids.

The chain couples TRBV7-9 to TRBJ2-1, with D uncertain. CDR1 and CDR2 (germline): SEHNR, FQNEAQ (reference sequence). V lost 5 bases and J 7 bases, leaving 21 bases between the germline ends. The length of the CDR3 is 16 residues. The CDR3: CASSPEAEVGRNEQFF. CDR3 DNA sequence: TGTGCCAGCAGCCCCGAGGCCGAAGTGGGTCGGAATGAGCAGTTCTTC.

V usage is TRBV5-1 and J usage is TRBJ1-5; a possible D gene is TRBD1 (5 bases). Trimming left V 5 bases short and J 5 bases short, with 11 bases between. The length of the CDR3 is 13 residues. Per germline, CDR1 SGHRS and CDR2 YFSETQ. This CDR3 is CASRLGVDQPQHF. The CDR3 nucleotides are TGCGCCAGCAGGTTAGGGGTGGATCAGCCCCAGCATTTT.

The chain's CDR3 is CASSPSQGQGFGYTF. As DNA, the CDR3 is TGTGCCAGCAGCCCCTCACAAGGACAGGGGTTTGGCTACACCTTC. The chain recombines TRBV9 with TRBJ1-2, with 9 positions matching TRBD1. V was pared by 4 bases and J by 7 bases, with 11 bases of the junction left unmatched. The CDR3 runs to 15 residues. The V gene's germline CDR1 is SGDLS and CDR2 YYNGEE.

This clone has only one observation. This rearrangement joins TRBV5-4 to TRBJ2-1; 8 nucleotides match TRBD2. The CDR3 runs to 16 residues. The germline V gene encodes CDR1 SGHNT and CDR2 YYREEE (reference sequence). The junction had 6 bases not matched to a gene; V was cut back by 0 bases and J by 4 bases. CDR3 loop: CASSLVGLDIYNEQFF. The CDR3 DNA sequence: TGTGCCAGCAGCTTGGTGGGACTAGATATTTACAATGAGCAGTTCTTC.

The chain employs TRBV6-5 and TRBJ1-6; D is unresolved. V lost 2 bases and J 8 bases, leaving 10 bases between the germline ends. Germline V gene data show CDR1 as MNHEY and CDR2 as SVGAGI. The CDR3 length is 14 residues. CDR3: CASSYAGSYSPLHF. In nucleotides, the CDR3 is TGTGCCAGCAGTTACGCGGGGAGCTATTCACCCCTCCACTTT.

J is TRBJ2-2 and V is TRBV7-3, with 7 bases matching TRBD1. Unmatched junction bases numbered 12, after V lost 5 bases and J lost 6 bases. The germline V gene has CDR1 SGHTA and CDR2 FQGTGA. The CDR3 is 16 residues long. The chain's CDR3 is CASSPGQARVPGELFF. The CDR3 nucleotides are TGTGCCAGCAGCCCAGGACAGGCAAGGGTCCCCGGGGAGCTGTTTTTT.

The chain has TRBV30 and TRBJ2-1, with 7 bases identical to TRBD1. The CDR3 has 14 amino acids. Germline CDR1 is GTSNPN and CDR2 is SVGIG (reference sequence). Germline trimming cut 5 bases from V and 5 bases from J; bases unmatched to any gene: 9. The CDR3 reads CAWHPGQTNNEQFF. In nucleotides, the CDR3 is TGTGCCTGGCACCCGGGACAGACTAACAATGAGCAGTTCTTC.

V usage is TRBV6-1 and J usage is TRBJ1-2, with unresolved D. The germline V gene encodes CDR1 MNHNS and CDR2 SASEGT. Trimming left V 1 base short and J 8 bases short, with 8 bases between. The CDR3 runs 12 residues. The CDR3 protein is CASSEGLKGYTF. CDR3 nucleotide sequence: TGTGCCAGCAGTGAAGGACTCAAAGGCTACACCTTC.

This clone was detected only a few times. The CDR3 here is CASTTVRETQYF. The CDR3 nucleotides read TGTGCCAGCACTACGGTTCGAGAGACCCAGTACTTC. The chain combines TRBV6-5 with TRBJ2-5, with no clear D. This CDR3 region has 12 residues. Germline V gene sequence: CDR1 MNHEY, CDR2 SVGAGI. V lost 7 bases to trimming and J lost 4 bases, with 10 bases between them.